This T cell receptor (beta chain) emerged from a study of diagnostic markers for celiac disease (dated by TCRdb to the early 2020s). Comments on this clonotype: It has no known antigen specificity.

The CDR3 has 14 amino acids, counting the end cysteine and phenylalanine. DNA for this receptor is not on file. The germline V gene specifies SGHRS as CDR1 and YFSETQ as CDR2. Sequencing was performed on an Illumina MiSeq. The reads, reprocessed by TCRdb, yield one row per CDR3 protein sequence and no DNA. The sample's table lists a count of roughly 5,700 distinct CDR3 sequences. The ten largest clonotypes hold 5.9% of the sample. Sequences were obtained from either unsorted cells or a sorted T cell fraction (not recorded which). This clonotype originated in a human donor. This table probably holds off-target reads from a library built for another chain. The rearrangement joined TRBV5-1 to TRBJ2-3; with no DNA, the TCRdb D assignment of TRBD1 cannot be verified. CDR3 loop: CASSLGTGSDTQYF.